This TCR beta chain stems from a study of early T cells in non-severe SARS-CoV-2 infection. Study context: Chains stayed unpaired after sequencing of bulk RNA from unsorted whole blood.

Study results and limitations: Lookups in VDJdb leaned toward anti-spike CD8 responses and missed private and CD4 specificities.

As regards this clonotype: Its antigen is unknown.

Trimming took 1 base from V and 0 from J; bases not matched to a gene: 5. CDR3 length: 17 amino acids. Per the germline V gene, CDR1 is SGHVS and CDR2 is FQNEAQ. As part of library construction, unique molecular identifiers were attached to individual cDNA molecules. Using its own MiXCR run on the 5' RACE reads, TCRdb lists one record per CDR3 protein. The data hold about 44,000 distinct CDR3 sequences, with about 25% observed a single time. Sequences were derived from whole blood, sampled at baseline. The V gene is TRBV7-8, the J gene TRBJ2-2; 7 nucleotides line up with TRBD1. The sequence was obtained from an adult who was a healthcare worker with PCR-confirmed SARS-CoV-2 infection or an uninfected control (not recorded which). The CDR3, as DNA: TGTGCCAGCAGCTTAGTGGGACAGTTCGCGAACACCGGGGAGCTGTTTTTT. It codes for CASSLVGQFANTGELFF.